This T cell receptor (beta chain) was profiled in a study of PD-L1 blockade in urothelial cancer. About the research overall: Patients with male sex and bladder-origin urothelial cancer accounted for twenty-five of 29 enrolled.

The repertoire was sequenced with immunoSEQ multiplex PCR; TCRdb's copy has only in-frame clones and lacks some. The profile shows about 100,000 clones, 90% to 95% of them singletons. Each patient presented with locally advanced or metastatic urothelial carcinoma. The input for sequencing was PBMCs, taken around atezolizumab (anti-PD-L1) treatment. The source of this sequence is a woman at least 80 years old with urothelial cancer.

The CDR3 DNA reads as TGTGCCACCAGGGATAAGGGACTAGCGGGATACGGGCAGTTCTTC. Translating it yields CATRDKGLAGYGQFF. The chain employs TRBV15 and TRBJ2-1; TRBD2 agrees at 13 bases. The trim removed 6 bases at V and 12 bases at J, leaving 11 bases unmatched. The CDR3 totals 15 residues. Germline V lookup: CDR1 LNHNV, CDR2 YYDKDF (reference sequence).